This T cell receptor beta chain was observed in a study of T cell responses to AZD1222 COVID-19 vaccine. Worth noting for this clone: Its antigen remains unidentified.

Only in-frame clones appear in the TCRdb table, and some are missing; sequencing was by immunoSEQ multiplex PCR. The table records some 50,000 clones, approximately 79% of them present only once. Findings of the study overall: None of the repertoires were sampled until the peak T cell response had passed. Among those given AZD1222, only 5 to 7 were seropositive at baseline. Close to half of all spike-specific TCRs reportedly target regions of the variants that are unmutated. Among the donors, most were white British and more were female, and clonal diversity was possibly underestimated.

The source of this sequence is an adult in good health. This material consisted of peripheral blood, taken on day 0 of MenACWY control vaccination.

The CDR3 region is CASSQARGVAKEAFF. Here the CDR3 DNA reads TGCGCCAGCAGCCAAGCCCGAGGGGTAGCGAAGGAAGCTTTCTTT. The chain is built from TRBV4-1 and TRBJ1-1; D is possibly TRBD1 (5 bases). The CDR3 consists of 15 residues. Trimming took 1 base from V and 8 from J, leaving 17 bases between them. The germline CDR1 and CDR2 sequences are MGHRA and YSYEKL.